This record covers a single T cell receptor (beta chain). These data are taken from a study of blood T cell repertoires in COVID-19. Overall study context: COVID-19 samples from acute and convalescent phases originated in the United States, Italy and Spain. Sources were T cells, B-cell-depleted T cells, or PBMCs; the material itself was cDNA or gDNA.

This CDR3 contains 18 residues. Germline CDR1 is KGHDR and CDR2 is SFDVKD. V shed 2 bases and J 3 bases; nucleotides not matched to a gene: 6. Study processing details: Reference gene primer amplification yielded estimated nucleated cell counts. Only in-frame clones appear in the TCRdb table, and some are missing; sequencing was by immunoSEQ multiplex PCR. V and J calls and clone size are as listed in that table; D and trimming were resolved from the DNA. The sample carries around 100,000 clones, 90% recorded once. The specimen was peripheral blood. The chain links TRBV24-1 to TRBJ2-3, with 14 bases matching TRBD2. The sequence was obtained from a man in his fifties with acute or convalescent COVID-19. This CDR3 reads CATSDSGTSGSWTDTQYF. CDR3 in DNA: TGTGCCACCAGTGATTCCGGGACTAGCGGGAGTTGGACAGATACGCAGTATTTT.